Shown below are 32 T cell receptor beta chains from a single sample sequenced in a study of Ad26.COV2.S vaccination and SARS-CoV-2 variants. Data came from immunoSEQ multiplex PCR; TCRdb stores just in-frame clones and leaves some out. The table records roughly 390,000 clones, 80% to 90% of them present only once. The treatment was: over 15 received Ad26.COV2.S at low or high dose, single or two shots; roughly five received placebo; per-sample allocation not given. Sampling was done on day 63 after the first vaccine or placebo injection. Sequencing used peripheral blood, obtained in a trial of Ad26.COV2.S vaccine versus placebo. The receptors were gathered from a person aged 18-65 years who received the Ad26.COV2.S COVID-19 vaccine or a placebo.

V and J are TRBV7-2 and TRBJ2-1; D possibly corresponds to TRBD1 (6 bases). The ends were cut back, 4 bases at V and 0 bases at J, with 10 bases in the middle. The CDR3 spans 15 residues. The germline CDR1 and CDR2 sequences are SGHTA and FQGNSA. CDR3 protein: CASSSTGSSYNEQFF. As DNA, the CDR3 is TGTGCCAGCAGCTCGACAGGCAGCTCCTACAATGAGCAGTTCTTC.

The gene calls are TRBV12-3 or TRBV12-4 and TRBJ1-2; tentative D call: TRBD1 (5 bases). V lost 6 bases and J lost 4, with 12 bases in between. This CDR3 has 13 amino acids. In DNA form, the CDR3 reads TGTGCCAGCAGCCCTGACAGATTCTATGGCTACACCTTC. It yields the protein CASSPDRFYGYTF.

This clone was observed a single time. The rearrangement links TRBV5-8 to TRBJ1-3, with 7 bases identical to TRBD1. The CDR3 runs 15 residues. Losses at the gene ends were 3 bases for V and 0 bases for J; bases not matched to a gene: 3. In germline, CDR1 is SGHTS, CDR2 YDEGEE. CDR3 amino acids: CASSWDSRSGNTIYF. CDR3 nucleotides: TGTGCCAGCAGCTGGGACAGCCGCTCTGGAAACACCATATATTTT.

The rearrangement uses TRBV7-9 and TRBJ2-5; the match to TRBD2 covers 9 bases. The V segment lost 5 bases and the J segment 5 bases; nucleotides outside the gene matches: 3. The CDR3 is 13 residues long. CDR1 and CDR2 (germline): SEHNR, FQNEAQ (reference sequence). The CDR3 DNA follows: TGTGCCAGCAGCCGGACTAGCGTGGAGACCCAGTACTTC. Its protein is CASSRTSVETQYF.

The chain combines TRBV18 with TRBJ1-2, with 8 bases matching TRBD1. J gave up 4 bases and V 6 bases, and 10 bases lay outside the gene matches. The CDR3 runs to 15 residues. Germline CDR1 and CDR2: KGHSH and LQKENI. In DNA, the CDR3 is TGTGCCAGCTCTCTTCAGACAGGGGATATCTATGGCTACACCTTC. Translated, it gives CASSLQTGDIYGYTF.

The rearrangement joins TRBV6-5 to TRBJ2-5; 7 nucleotides match TRBD2. This CDR3 is built from 13 residues. Trimming removed 6 bases from V and 5 bases from J; junction bases left unmatched: 6. The germline V gene has CDR1 MNHEY and CDR2 SVGAGI. The CDR3 bases are TGTGCCAGCAGATCGGGGGGAGGGGAGACCCAGTACTTC. Its protein is CASRSGGGETQYF.

This rearrangement joins TRBV19 to TRBJ2-7, with D tentatively TRBD2 (6 bases). The CDR3 has 12 residues. The V end lost 2 bases, the J end lost 8 bases, and 10 bases lay between the germline ends. Germline CDR1 and CDR2: LNHDA and SQIVND (reference sequence). In DNA form, the CDR3 reads TGTGCCAGTAGTATATTGGAGGGGAAGCAGTACTTC. Translation: CASSILEGKQYF.

The chain couples TRBV2 to TRBJ1-2; D gene ambiguous. V lost 4 bases to trimming and J lost 4 bases, with 13 bases between them. The CDR3 sequence is 14 residues long. Germline loops: CDR1 SNHLY, CDR2 FYNNEI. The CDR3 coding sequence is TGTGCCAGCAGTGGGACCCAAAGCTCCTATGGCTACACCTTC. This gives the protein CASSGTQSSYGYTF.

This clone has just a few counts. The J gene is TRBJ1-2, the V gene TRBV9; D perhaps matches TRBD1 (6 bases). Between the trimmed V and J ends, which lost 3 bases and 4 bases, there was a span of 13 bases. Germline CDR1 is SGDLS and CDR2 is YYNGEE. CDR3 size: 14 residues. CDR3 sequence reads: CASSGHRDPYGYTF. As DNA, the CDR3 is TGTGCCAGCAGCGGGCACAGGGACCCCTATGGCTACACCTTC.

The chain has TRBV19 and TRBJ2-1, with D possibly TRBD2 on 6 matching bases. From germline, CDR1 is LNHDA and CDR2 SQIVND (reference sequence). The length of the CDR3 is 14 residues. Trimming cost V 9 bases and J 6 bases, with 18 bases left between them. CDR3 region: CASGGTGTLNEQFF. In DNA, the CDR3 is TGTGCCAGCGGGGGAACCGGGACTCTCAATGAGCAGTTCTTC.

V usage is TRBV10-3 and J usage is TRBJ1-4; D is unresolved. Per the germline V gene, CDR1 is ENHRY and CDR2 is SYGVKD. Trimming removed 2 bases from V and 8 bases from J, with 18 bases in between. The CDR3 totals 16 residues. The CDR3 bases are TGTGCCATCAGTGAGACTGAAACAGCGGGTTGGGAAAAACTGTTTTTT. It encodes CAISETETAGWEKLFF.

The V gene is TRBV14, the J gene TRBJ2-2; no definite D call. Germline V gives CDR1 SGHDN, CDR2 FVKESK. Trimming took off 2 bases at V and 3 bases at J, with 7 bases between the two ends. This CDR3 is 14 amino acids long. CDR3 protein: CASSQQTDTGELFF. The CDR3 DNA reads TGTGCCAGCAGCCAACAGACGGACACCGGGGAGCTGTTTTTT.

The rearrangement links TRBV29-1 to TRBJ2-7; either TRBD1 or TRBD2 may supply D (6 bases each). This CDR3 comprises 11 residues. Germline V gene sequence: CDR1 SQVTM, CDR2 ANQGSEA. V lost 4 bases and J lost 9, with 13 bases in between. CDR3 region: CSVVEGEVQYF. The CDR3 DNA follows: TGCAGCGTTGTTGAGGGGGAGGTGCAGTACTTC.

The chain combines TRBV5-6 with TRBJ2-5; 7 bases match TRBD1. Germline V gene sequence: CDR1 SGHDT, CDR2 YYEEEE. The V and J ends lost 1 base and 2 bases, in that order; junction bases with no gene match: 2. The CDR3 length is 14 residues. CDR3 DNA sequence: TGTGCCAGCAGCTTGAGGGGACAGCAAGAGACCCAGTACTTC. This gives the protein CASSLRGQQETQYF.

The chain is built from TRBV12-3 or TRBV12-4 and TRBJ1-5; D call uncertain. The CDR3 extends over 12 amino acids. V was trimmed by 3 bases and J by 5 bases, leaving 5 bases between them. The CDR3 DNA is TGTGCCAGCAGTTTTACGGATCAGCCCCAGCATTTT. This gives the protein CASSFTDQPQHF.

The rearrangement links TRBV7-2 to TRBJ1-5; D remains ambiguous. Looked up from germline, CDR1 is SGHTA and CDR2 is FQGNSA. The CDR3 consists of 13 residues. With 2 bases removed from V and 1 base from J, the gap between germline ends came to 3 bases. The CDR3 region is CASSLTSNQPQHF. The CDR3 region has the DNA TGTGCCAGCAGCTTAACGAGCAATCAGCCCCAGCATTTT. Full variable domain (rest looked up from reference TRBV7-2 and TRBJ1-5): GAGVSQSPSNKVTEKGKDVELRCDPISGHTALYWYRQSLGQGLEFLIYFQGNSAPDKSGLPSDRFSAERTGGSVSTLTIQRTQQEDSAVYLCASSLTSNQPQHFGDGTRLSIL.

The chain uses TRBV6-6 and TRBJ1-2; D ambiguous. V gave up 2 bases and J gave up 8 bases, with 6 bases separating them. The CDR3 has 11 amino acids. From germline, CDR1 is MNHNY and CDR2 SVGAGI (reference sequence). CDR3 sequence reads: CASSYGKGYTF. The DNA of the CDR3 is TGTGCCAGCAGTTACGGGAAAGGCTACACCTTC.

The V and J genes are TRBV10-3 and TRBJ2-1; 7 bases align to TRBD2. The CDR3 loop spans 17 amino acids. The germline gives CDR1 ENHRY, CDR2 SYGVKD. Trimming removed 3 bases from V and 2 bases from J; junction bases left unmatched: 10. The CDR3 spells CAISDLGGGGPYNEQFF. The DNA for the CDR3 is TGTGCCATCAGTGATCTAGGTGGGGGGGGACCCTACAATGAGCAGTTCTTC.

The chain carries TRBV7-2 and TRBJ1-2; D gene unclear. The length of the CDR3 is 13 residues. The germline V gene encodes CDR1 SGHTA and CDR2 FQGNSA. V dropped 7 bases and J dropped 0 bases, with 9 bases sitting between them. The chain's CDR3 is CASNAPTNYGYTF. CDR3 nucleotide sequence: TGTGCCAGCAACGCCCCAACTAACTATGGCTACACCTTC.

The chain links TRBV2 to TRBJ1-1; no firm D call. Per germline, CDR1 SNHLY and CDR2 FYNNEI. CDR3 length: 11 amino acids. V was pared by 4 bases and J by 5 bases, with 5 bases between. This chain's CDR3 is CASSGGTEAFF. The CDR3 DNA follows: TGTGCCAGCAGTGGAGGGACTGAAGCTTTCTTT.

CDR3 protein: CASRSSSGGLREQFF. For the CDR3, the DNA is TGTGCCAGCAGATCATCTAGCGGGGGGCTTCGGGAGCAGTTCTTC. This chain uses TRBV5-4 with TRBJ2-1; 11 bases fit TRBD2. Germline loops: CDR1 SGHNT, CDR2 YYREEE (reference sequence). This CDR3 comprises 15 residues. Trimming cost V 5 bases and J 10 bases; bases outside gene matches: 11. The full variable domain, in which reference TRBV5-4 and TRBJ2-1 provide the parts outside the CDR3, is ETGVTQSPTHLIKTRGQQVTLRCSSQSGHNTVSWYQQALGQGPQFIFQYYREEENGRGNFPPRFSGLQFPNYSSELNVNALELDDSALYLCASRSSSGGLREQFFGPGTRLTVL.

The J gene is TRBJ2-6, the V gene TRBV7-2, with D unclear. The CDR3 has 16 residues. CDR1 is SGHTA and CDR2 is FQGNSA in the germline V gene. The V and J ends lost 5 bases and 0 bases respectively, with 11 bases between them. The CDR3 DNA reads as TGTGCCAGCAGCCCCTACCGCCCCTCTGGGGCCAACGTCCTGACTTTC. This gives the protein CASSPYRPSGANVLTF.

In its sample, this clone was seen a few times. This chain joins TRBV30 and TRBJ1-6; D perhaps matches TRBD1 (6 bases). V shed 0 bases and J shed 5 bases, with 11 bases lying between them. Germline V CDR1 and CDR2: GTSNPN, SVGIG (reference sequence). The CDR3 sequence is 15 residues long. The CDR3 DNA is TGTGCCTGGAGTGTACGTCCAGGGGATAATTCACCCCTCCACTTT. Encoded protein: CAWSVRPGDNSPLHF.

The CDR3 nucleotides read TGTGCCATCAGTGAGTTGTCGGATGCAACTAATGAAAAACTGTTTTTT. Amino acid sequence: CAISELSDATNEKLFF. The chain recombines TRBV10-3 with TRBJ1-4; no reliable D call. Germline lookup yields CDR1 ENHRY and CDR2 SYGVKD. Deletions cut 1 base from V and 0 bases from J, with 9 bases between. CDR3 length equals 16 residues.

The CDR3 here is CASSVSGGLRQSRRETQYF. The CDR3 DNA is TGTGCCAGCAGCGTTAGCGGGGGGTTAAGGCAGAGTCGGCGAGAGACCCAGTACTTC. The chain recombines TRBV7-2 with TRBJ2-5, with 10 bases aligning to TRBD2. The CDR3 contains 19 residues. Unmatched junction bases numbered 19, after V lost 5 bases and J lost 4 bases. CDR1 and CDR2 (germline): SGHTA, FQGNSA.

The CDR3 is CASGNPGPTIYF. CDR3 DNA sequence: TGTGCCAGTGGGAACCCAGGCCCCACCATATATTTT. The chain recombines TRBV19 with TRBJ1-3; D unclear. Trimming took 8 bases from V and 9 from J, leaving 14 bases between them. This CDR3 has 12 amino acids. CDR1 and CDR2 from the germline V gene are LNHDA and SQIVND (reference sequence). Complete variable domain (other parts from reference TRBV19 and TRBJ1-3): DGGITQSPKYLFRKEGQNVTLSCEQNLNHDAMYWYRQDPGQGLRLIYYSQIVNDFQKGDIAEGYSVSREKKESFPLTVTSAQKNPTAFYLCASGNPGPTIYFGEGSWLTVV.

The gene calls are TRBV6-1 and TRBJ1-5, with 9 nucleotides matching TRBD1. Germline assignment: CDR1 MNHNS and CDR2 SASEGT. The CDR3 is 17 residues long. J was trimmed by 4 bases and V by 1 base; bases with no gene match: 8. DNA for the CDR3: TGTGCCAGCAGTGAAGGGACAGGGGCCCCCGCGAATCAGCCCCAGCATTTT. Encoded protein: CASSEGTGAPANQPQHF.

The chain combines TRBV6-5 with TRBJ1-2; weak D call: TRBD1 (5 bases). This CDR3 spans 14 amino acids. Germline CDR1 MNHEY, CDR2 SVGAGI. The V end lost 5 bases, the J end lost 7 bases, and 17 bases lay between the germline ends. The CDR3 is CASSPSFRQSGYTF. The CDR3 DNA follows: TGTGCCAGCAGTCCATCCTTCCGACAGAGTGGCTACACCTTC.

V gene TRBV29-1 combines with J gene TRBJ1-1; a possible D gene is TRBD1 (6 bases). Germline V gene data show CDR1 as SQVTM and CDR2 as ANQGSEA. This CDR3 contains 15 residues. The CDR3 coding sequence is TGCAGTGGGGCACAGGGCGTCTCCGGATTCACTGAAGCTTTCTTT. It specifies CSGAQGVSGFTEAFF.

The J gene is TRBJ2-5, the V gene TRBV7-2; 12 bases line up with TRBD2. The germline CDR1 and CDR2 sequences are SGHTA and FQGNSA. V was clipped by 8 bases and J by 5 bases; unmatched bases: 6. The CDR3 loop spans 14 amino acids. CDR3 in amino acids: CASASGGALETQYF. CDR3 sequence (DNA): TGTGCCAGCGCTAGCGGGGGGGCCCTGGAGACCCAGTACTTC.

This chain links TRBV11-2 with TRBJ1-2; TRBD1 aligns across 7 bases. Trimming cost V 5 bases and J 3 bases; bases outside gene matches: 6. Germline CDR1 and CDR2: SGHAT and FQNNGV. This CDR3 contains 14 residues. CDR3 nucleotide sequence: TGTGCCAGCAGCCCCGACAGGGCCTACTATGGCTACACCTTC. Amino acids: CASSPDRAYYGYTF.

The chain recombines TRBV4-3 with TRBJ1-1, with D unresolved. Germline V gene lookup returns CDR1 LGHNA and CDR2 YSLEER. This CDR3 contains 15 residues. V gave up 4 bases and J gave up 0 bases, with 12 bases separating them. The CDR3 DNA reads TGCGCCAGCAGCCCCCGGTGGAGCCTGAACACTGAAGCTTTCTTT. Its translation: CASSPRWSLNTEAFF.